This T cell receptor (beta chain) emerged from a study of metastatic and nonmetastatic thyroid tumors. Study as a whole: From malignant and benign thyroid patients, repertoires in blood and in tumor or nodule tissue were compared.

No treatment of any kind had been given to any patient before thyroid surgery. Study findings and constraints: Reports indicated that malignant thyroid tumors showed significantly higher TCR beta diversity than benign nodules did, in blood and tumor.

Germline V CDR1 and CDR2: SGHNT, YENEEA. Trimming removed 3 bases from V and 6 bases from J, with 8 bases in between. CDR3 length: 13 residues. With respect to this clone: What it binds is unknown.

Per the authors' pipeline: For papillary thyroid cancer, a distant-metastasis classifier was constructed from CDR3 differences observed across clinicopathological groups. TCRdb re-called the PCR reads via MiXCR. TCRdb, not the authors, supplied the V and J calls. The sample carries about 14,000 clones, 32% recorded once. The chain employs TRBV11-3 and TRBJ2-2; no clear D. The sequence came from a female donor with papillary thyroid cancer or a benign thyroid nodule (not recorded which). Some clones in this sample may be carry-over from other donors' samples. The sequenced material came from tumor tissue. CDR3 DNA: TGTGCCAGCAGCTTTTACGGCGCCGGGGAGCTGTTTTTT. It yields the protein CASSFYGAGELFF.